The 18 T cell receptor beta chains listed next were all sequenced from one sample in a study of shared clonotypes between healthy human individuals. Clones were sequenced by immunoSEQ multiplex PCR, and TCRdb holds only the in-frame ones, with some missing. The repertoire has approximately 2.4 million clones, approximately 94% of them found once; the top ten carry less than 0.15%. The sequencing input was naive CD4+ T cells sorted from blood. Subset specified: CD45RA+ positively selected. The receptors stem from a man between 18 and 29 years old in good health.

In DNA, the CDR3 is TGTGCCAGCTCTCCAGGGGCAGGGGTTGGCGAGCAGTACTTC. Translating gives CASSPGAGVGEQYF. The chain couples TRBV18 to TRBJ2-7; a weak D match, TRBD1 (6 bases). This CDR3 is built from 14 residues. Germline values: CDR1 KGHSH, CDR2 LQKENI. With 6 bases removed from V and 6 bases from J, the gap between germline ends came to 18 bases.

The chain recombines TRBV6-6 with TRBJ1-2; perhaps TRBD1 as D (5 bases). The CDR3 has 15 amino acids. Trimming left V 7 bases short and J 3 bases short, with 18 bases between. Germline V gene data show CDR1 as MNHNY and CDR2 as SVGAGI (reference sequence). In DNA, the CDR3 is TGTGCCAGCACTCAAATGAAACAGGCCCACTATGGCTACACCTTC. Translation: CASTQMKQAHYGYTF.

This sequence joins TRBV5-1 and TRBJ2-2; D call uncertain. Trimming shortened V by 1 base and J by 3 bases, and 13 bases separated the two germline ends. There are 16 residues in the CDR3. Germline CDR1 is SGHRS and CDR2 is YFSETQ. The CDR3: CASSLLGVRDTGELFF. CDR3 bases: TGCGCCAGCAGCTTGCTTGGCGTGCGAGACACCGGGGAGCTGTTTTTT.

The gene calls are TRBV7-9 and TRBJ2-7; 13 positions match TRBD2. After removal of 4 bases from V and 1 base from J, the junction contained 1 base not matched to a gene. In germline, CDR1 is SEHNR, CDR2 FQNEAQ (reference sequence). The CDR3 runs 15 residues. The CDR3 DNA reads as TGTGCCAGCAGCTCGACTAGCGGGGGGTCCTACGAGCAGTACTTC. Its protein is CASSSTSGGSYEQYF.

The genes are TRBV14 and TRBJ1-1, with D uncertain. Trimming stripped 3 bases from V and 3 bases from J, with 20 bases between. The CDR3 loop spans 17 amino acids. Germline-derived CDR1 and CDR2 are SGHDN and FVKESK. CDR3 bases: TGTGCCAGCAGCCAGAAAAGACGCCTCCAAGTTTACACTGAAGCTTTCTTT. Translated, it gives CASSQKRRLQVYTEAFF.

The V gene is TRBV18, the J gene TRBJ1-2; 9 bases agree with TRBD1. Germline V gene lookup returns CDR1 KGHSH and CDR2 LQKENI. The ends lost 3 bases at V and 4 bases at J; junction bases unmatched: 9. The CDR3 runs to 16 residues. In nucleotides, the CDR3 is TGTGCCAGCTCACCGCAGACAGGGGGAGGCCTCTATGGCTACACCTTC. This encodes CASSPQTGGGLYGYTF.

Remarks on this clone: Other nucleotide sequences from this sample produce the same CDR3. The chain combines TRBV18 with TRBJ1-4, with D uncertain. V was clipped by 6 bases and J by 4 bases, with 9 bases between them. This CDR3 region has 13 residues. The V gene's germline CDR1 is KGHSH and CDR2 LQKENI. Here the CDR3 DNA reads TGTGCCAGCTCCCCGGGTCTTAATGAAAAACTGTTTTTT. This codes for CASSPGLNEKLFF.

The J gene is TRBJ2-2, the V gene TRBV4-1, with 8 bases lining up with TRBD2. CDR1 is MGHRA, CDR2 YSYEKL, per germline. The CDR3 length is 17 residues. The junction had 7 bases not matched to a gene; V was cut back by 4 bases and J by 0 bases. The CDR3, as DNA: TGCGCCAGCAGCCTTATTCCGGGACTAGCGAACACCGGGGAGCTGTTTTTT. It specifies CASSLIPGLANTGELFF.

In DNA, the CDR3 is TGTGCCAGTAGTATTTTCCAAACAACCGATTCACCCCTCCACTTT. The encoded protein is CASSIFQTTDSPLHF. V gene TRBV19 combines with J gene TRBJ1-6; D remains ambiguous. CDR1 and CDR2 from the germline V gene are LNHDA and SQIVND (reference sequence). The CDR3 spans 15 residues. Trimming pared 3 bases from V and 8 bases from J, leaving 14 bases between.

CDR3 in amino acids: CASSVETGGNYGYTF. DNA for the CDR3: TGTGCCAGCAGCGTAGAAACAGGGGGAAACTATGGCTACACCTTC. The chain combines TRBV9 with TRBJ1-2, with TRBD1 matching 8 bases. The V segment lost 0 bases and the J segment 2 bases; nucleotides outside the gene matches: 3. This CDR3 has 15 residues. The germline V gene encodes CDR1 SGDLS and CDR2 YYNGEE.

The rearrangement joins TRBV5-6 to TRBJ2-7, with no clear D. From germline, CDR1 is SGHDT and CDR2 YYEEEE. The CDR3 consists of 14 residues. V gave up 4 bases and J gave up 0 bases, with 11 bases separating them. CDR3 loop: CASSTGGSSYEQYF. Here the CDR3 DNA reads TGTGCCAGCAGCACCGGCGGTAGCTCCTACGAGCAGTACTTC.

In this sample, this clone turned up once. CDR3 region: CASSGTGREYSPLHF. As DNA, the CDR3 is TGTGCCAGCAGCGGGACAGGTCGGGAGTATTCACCCCTCCACTTT. This chain uses TRBV9 with TRBJ1-6, with 7 bases lining up with TRBD1. The V gene end was trimmed by 3 bases and the J gene end by 8 bases; junction bases not matched to a gene: 8. The CDR3 totals 15 residues. Per germline, CDR1 SGDLS and CDR2 YYNGEE.

This chain links TRBV15 with TRBJ2-7; D unclear. Trimming took off 1 base at V and 7 bases at J, with 8 bases between the two ends. In germline, CDR1 is LNHNV, CDR2 YYDKDF (reference sequence). The CDR3 covers 12 residues. The CDR3 spells CATSRGTVEQYF. In DNA, the CDR3 is TGTGCCACCAGCAGAGGGACGGTTGAGCAGTACTTC.

The rearrangement links TRBV7-9 to TRBJ2-3; 12 nucleotides line up with TRBD2. Germline trimming cut 3 bases from V and 7 bases from J; bases unmatched to any gene: 5. The CDR3 has 15 residues. The V gene's germline CDR1 is SEHNR and CDR2 FQNEAQ (reference sequence). CDR3 in amino acids: CASSFASGGAHTQYF. CDR3 sequence (DNA): TGTGCCAGCAGCTTTGCTAGCGGGGGGGCACATACGCAGTATTTT.

The rearrangement joins TRBV7-2 to TRBJ2-7, with TRBD2 matching over 10 bases. Unmatched junction bases numbered 6, after V lost 0 bases and J lost 7 bases. The CDR3 has 15 residues. Germline V gives CDR1 SGHTA, CDR2 FQGNSA. DNA of the CDR3: TGTGCCAGCAGCTTAGCCTCGGGACTAGCGCTTGAGCAGTACTTC. This sequence encodes CASSLASGLALEQYF.

This sequence joins TRBV7-8 and TRBJ2-2; D gene ambiguous. Between the trimmed V and J ends, which lost 3 bases and 4 bases, there was a span of 15 bases. The CDR3 contains 16 residues. CDR1 and CDR2 from the germline V gene are SGHVS and FQNEAQ. The CDR3 protein is CASSFSRASGTGELFF. For the CDR3, the DNA is TGTGCCAGCAGCTTTAGCAGAGCGTCGGGCACCGGGGAGCTGTTTTTT.

This sequence joins TRBV5-1 and TRBJ1-6; the match to TRBD1 covers 7 bases. V shed 4 bases and J 1 base; nucleotides not matched to a gene: 11. The CDR3 loop spans 18 amino acids. Germline V gives CDR1 SGHRS, CDR2 YFSETQ. The CDR3 here is CASSERGLIGSYNSPLHF. In DNA, the CDR3 is TGCGCCAGCAGCGAAAGGGGGCTAATAGGATCCTATAATTCACCCCTCCACTTT.

Notes on this clone: The sample carries other DNA sequences with the same CDR3. The chain employs TRBV5-1 and TRBJ2-7, with 7 nucleotides matching TRBD1. Losses at the gene ends were 0 bases for V and 1 base for J; bases not matched to a gene: 4. The CDR3 totals 15 residues. Per germline, CDR1 SGHRS and CDR2 YFSETQ. The CDR3, as DNA: TGCGCCAGCAGCTTGGTTGCAGGGGGATCCTACGAGCAGTACTTC. Its translation: CASSLVAGGSYEQYF.